The 5 T cell receptor beta chains below all came from one sample that was sequenced in a study of response to subunit inactivated influenza vaccine. MiXCR, applied by TCRdb to the RT-PCR reads, yields one record per CDR3 protein. Of about 700,000 distinct CDR3 sequences listed, about 15% are singletons. The sequencing used PBMCs from blood, collected 14 to 15 days before vaccination. The source is a man aged 50-59 years who received an inactivated influenza vaccine.

Only a few counts were recorded for this clonotype. The chain recombines TRBV30 with TRBJ1-2; D remains unclear. CDR1 GTSNPN and CDR2 SVGIG come from the germline V gene (reference sequence). This CDR3 contains 13 residues. DNA for the CDR3: TGTGCTGCCCATACCACCTCTAACTATGGCTACACCTTC. It encodes CAAHTTSNYGYTF.

This clonotype was recorded many times. The J gene is TRBJ2-1, the V gene TRBV7-8; the D gene is possibly TRBD1 (5 bases). This CDR3 is built from 16 residues. CDR1 and CDR2 from the germline V gene are SGHVS and FQNEAQ. Between the trimmed V and J ends, which lost 5 bases and 9 bases, there was a span of 23 bases. The CDR3 sequence: CASSISTSLGATEQFF. The CDR3 coding sequence is TGTGCCAGCAGCATTTCTACTTCTTTAGGGGCGACTGAGCAGTTCTTC.

The J gene is TRBJ2-7, the V gene TRBV12-3 or TRBV12-4; 7 bases align to TRBD2. This CDR3 is 15 amino acids long. Trimming took 3 bases from V and 3 from J; bases not matched to a gene: 8. CDR3 amino acids: CASSFGGRGFYEQYF. The CDR3 nucleotides are TGTGCCAGCAGTTTTGGCGGGAGAGGTTTCTACGAGCAGTACTTC.

This clonotype was counted between two and nine times. The V gene is TRBV29-1, the J gene TRBJ2-5; unclear D gene. The CDR3 runs to 14 residues. V was pared by 1 base and J by 4 bases, with 13 bases between. Germline V lookup: CDR1 SQVTM, CDR2 ANQGSEA. For the CDR3, the DNA is TGCAGCGTTGAAGGAGGTTCGGCCAGAGAGACCCAGTACTTC. Its protein product is CSVEGGSARETQYF.

This clonotype has a count of ten or more. The gene calls are TRBV6-1 and TRBJ2-1; 9 nucleotides align to TRBD2. V was pared by 8 bases and J by 2 bases, with 4 bases of the junction left unmatched. CDR3 size: 14 residues. Germline values: CDR1 MNHNS, CDR2 SASEGT. In DNA, the CDR3 is TGTGCCAGCTGTGTAGCGGGAGCCTACAATGAGCAGTTCTTC. Translating it yields CASCVAGAYNEQFF.